Shown below are 3 T cell receptor beta chains from a single sample sequenced in a study of cytotoxic CD8 clonotypes in ibrutinib-treated CLL. Only in-frame clones appear in the TCRdb table, and some are missing; sequencing was by immunoSEQ multiplex PCR. Of 35,000 to 55,000 clones listed, about 70% are singletons. The sample was PBMCs, taken after 12 months of ibrutinib treatment. These receptors came from a human donor with chronic lymphocytic leukemia.

This chain connects TRBV5-4 to TRBJ2-2; D is ambiguous. CDR3 length: 12 amino acids. Germline V CDR1 and CDR2: SGHNT, YYREEE (reference sequence). Trimming removed 4 bases at V and 7 bases at J, with 8 bases between. The CDR3 coding sequence is TGTGCCAGCAGCGATCAAGGCGGGGAGCTGTTTTTT. The encoded protein is CASSDQGGELFF. Variable domain in full (rest from reference TRBV5-4 and TRBJ2-2): ETGVTQSPTHLIKTRGQQVTLRCSSQSGHNTVSWYQQALGQGPQFIFQYYREEENGRGNFPPRFSGLQFPNYSSELNVNALELDDSALYLCASSDQGGELFFGEGSRLTVL.

The V gene is TRBV11-2, the J gene TRBJ2-2; 13 bases agree with TRBD2. Trimming cost V 5 bases and J 5 bases; bases outside gene matches: 5. Germline V CDR1 and CDR2: SGHAT, FQNNGV. The CDR3 runs to 16 residues. CDR3 sequence: CASSRLAGGATGELFF. CDR3 sequence (DNA): TGTGCCAGCAGCCGACTAGCGGGGGGCGCGACCGGGGAGCTGTTTTTT.

The chain employs TRBV7-2 and TRBJ1-2, with a weak D call TRBD1 (5 bases). V gave up 5 bases and J gave up 4 bases, with 14 bases separating them. CDR3 length: 14 residues. CDR1 and CDR2 (germline): SGHTA, FQGNSA. CDR3 sequence reads: CASSAQTVTYGYTF. The CDR3 nucleotides are TGTGCCAGCAGCGCCCAGACAGTGACCTATGGCTACACCTTC.